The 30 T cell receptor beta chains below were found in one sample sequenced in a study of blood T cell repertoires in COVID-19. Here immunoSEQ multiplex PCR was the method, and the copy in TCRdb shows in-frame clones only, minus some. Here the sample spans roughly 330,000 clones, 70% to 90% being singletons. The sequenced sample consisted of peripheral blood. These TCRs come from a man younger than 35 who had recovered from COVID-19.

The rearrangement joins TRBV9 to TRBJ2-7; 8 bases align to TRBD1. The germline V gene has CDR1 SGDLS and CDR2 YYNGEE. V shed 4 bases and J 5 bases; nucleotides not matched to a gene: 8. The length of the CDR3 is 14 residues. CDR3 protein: CASSHGQGRHEQYF. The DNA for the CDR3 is TGTGCCAGCAGCCATGGACAGGGAAGACACGAGCAGTACTTC.

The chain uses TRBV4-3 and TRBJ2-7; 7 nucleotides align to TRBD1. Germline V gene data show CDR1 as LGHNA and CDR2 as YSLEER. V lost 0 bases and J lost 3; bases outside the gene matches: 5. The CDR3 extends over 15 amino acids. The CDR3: CASSQDPDRYYEQYF. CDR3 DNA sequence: TGCGCCAGCAGCCAAGATCCGGACAGGTACTACGAGCAGTACTTC.

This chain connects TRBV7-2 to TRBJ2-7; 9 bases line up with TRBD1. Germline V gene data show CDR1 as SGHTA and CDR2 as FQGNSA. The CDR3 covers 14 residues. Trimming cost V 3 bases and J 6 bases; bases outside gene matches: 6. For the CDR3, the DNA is TGTGCCAGCAGCTTTGGACAGGGGCAGGGCGAGCAGTACTTC. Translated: CASSFGQGQGEQYF. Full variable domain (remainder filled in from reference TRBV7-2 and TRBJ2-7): GAGVSQSPSNKVTEKGKDVELRCDPISGHTALYWYRQSLGQGLEFLIYFQGNSAPDKSGLPSDRFSAERTGGSVSTLTIQRTQQEDSAVYLCASSFGQGQGEQYFGPGTRLTVT.

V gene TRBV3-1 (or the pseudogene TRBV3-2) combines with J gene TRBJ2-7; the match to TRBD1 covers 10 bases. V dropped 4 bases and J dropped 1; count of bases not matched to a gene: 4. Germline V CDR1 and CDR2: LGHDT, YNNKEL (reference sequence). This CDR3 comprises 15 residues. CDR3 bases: TGTGCCAGCAGCCTCCGGACAGGGGGGTCCTACGAGCAGTACTTC. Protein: CASSLRTGGSYEQYF.

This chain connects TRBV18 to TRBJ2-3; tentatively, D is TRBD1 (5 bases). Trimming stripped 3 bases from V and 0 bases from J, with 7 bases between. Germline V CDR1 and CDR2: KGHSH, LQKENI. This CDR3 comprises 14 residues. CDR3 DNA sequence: TGTGCCAGCTCACCGCCAGGGAGCACAGATACGCAGTATTTT. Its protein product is CASSPPGSTDTQYF.

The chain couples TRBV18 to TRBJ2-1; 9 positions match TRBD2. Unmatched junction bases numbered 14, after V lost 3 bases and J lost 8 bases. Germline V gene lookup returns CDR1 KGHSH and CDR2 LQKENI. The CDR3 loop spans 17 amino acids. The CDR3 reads CASSPNPVGLASHEQFF. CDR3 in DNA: TGTGCCAGCTCACCTAATCCGGTGGGACTAGCTAGCCATGAGCAGTTCTTC.

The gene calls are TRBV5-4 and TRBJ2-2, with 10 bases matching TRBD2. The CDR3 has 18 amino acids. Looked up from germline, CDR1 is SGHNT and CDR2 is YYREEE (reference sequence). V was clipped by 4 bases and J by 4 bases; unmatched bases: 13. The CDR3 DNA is TGTGCCAGCAGCCTCCCGGGAGCGGGGGGGCCCGGCACCGGGGAGCTGTTTTTT. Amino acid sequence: CASSLPGAGGPGTGELFF.

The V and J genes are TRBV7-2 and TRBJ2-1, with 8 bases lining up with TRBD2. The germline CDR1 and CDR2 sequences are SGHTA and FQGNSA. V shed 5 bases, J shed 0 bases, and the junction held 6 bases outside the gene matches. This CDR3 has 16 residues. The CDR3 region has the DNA TGTGCCAGCAGCACCGCGGGGGGCAGCTCCTACAATGAGCAGTTCTTC. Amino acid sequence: CASSTAGGSSYNEQFF. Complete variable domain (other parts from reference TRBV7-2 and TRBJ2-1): GAGVSQSPSNKVTEKGKDVELRCDPISGHTALYWYRQSLGQGLEFLIYFQGNSAPDKSGLPSDRFSAERTGGSVSTLTIQRTQQEDSAVYLCASSTAGGSSYNEQFFGPGTRLTVL.

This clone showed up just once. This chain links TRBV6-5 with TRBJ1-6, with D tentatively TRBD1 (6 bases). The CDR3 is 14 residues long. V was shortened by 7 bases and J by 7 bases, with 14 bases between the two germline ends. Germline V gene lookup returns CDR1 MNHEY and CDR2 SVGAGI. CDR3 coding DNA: TGTGCCAGCACACAGGGTGATGGAAATTCACCCCTCCACTTT. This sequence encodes CASTQGDGNSPLHF.

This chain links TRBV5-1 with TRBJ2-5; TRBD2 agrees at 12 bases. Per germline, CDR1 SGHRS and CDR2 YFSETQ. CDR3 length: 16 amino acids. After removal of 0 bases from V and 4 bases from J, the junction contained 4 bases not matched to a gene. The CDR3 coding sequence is TGCGCCAGCAGCTTGGGGTCTAGCGGGAGGGGAGAGACCCAGTACTTC. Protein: CASSLGSSGRGETQYF. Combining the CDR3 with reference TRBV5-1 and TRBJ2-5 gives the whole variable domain KAGVTQTPRYLIKTRGQQVTLSCSPISGHRSVSWYQQTPGQGLQFLFEYFSETQRNKGNFPGRFSGRQFSNSRSEMNVSTLELGDSALYLCASSLGSSGRGETQYFGPGTRLLVL.

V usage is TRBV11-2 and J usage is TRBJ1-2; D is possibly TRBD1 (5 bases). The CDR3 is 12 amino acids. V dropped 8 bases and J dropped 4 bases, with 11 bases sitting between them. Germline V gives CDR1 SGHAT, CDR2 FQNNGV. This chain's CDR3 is CASGTGLYGYTF. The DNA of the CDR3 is TGTGCCAGCGGGACGGGACTCTATGGCTACACCTTC.

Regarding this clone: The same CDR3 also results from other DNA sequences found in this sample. The CDR3 is CATSRGQGAGNTIYF. The CDR3 nucleotides are TGTGCCACCAGCAGAGGACAGGGGGCTGGAAACACCATATATTTT. This sequence joins TRBV15 and TRBJ1-3; 9 nucleotides match TRBD1. Looked up from germline, CDR1 is LNHNV and CDR2 is YYDKDF (reference sequence). The length of the CDR3 is 15 residues. V lost 1 base to trimming and J lost 2 bases; unmatched junction nucleotides: 0.

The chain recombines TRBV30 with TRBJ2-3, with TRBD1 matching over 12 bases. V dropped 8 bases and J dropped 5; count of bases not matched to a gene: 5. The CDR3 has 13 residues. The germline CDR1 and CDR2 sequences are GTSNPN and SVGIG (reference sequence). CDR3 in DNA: TGTGCCGGGGGACAGGGGGCGGGAGATACGCAGTATTTT. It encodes CAGGQGAGDTQYF.

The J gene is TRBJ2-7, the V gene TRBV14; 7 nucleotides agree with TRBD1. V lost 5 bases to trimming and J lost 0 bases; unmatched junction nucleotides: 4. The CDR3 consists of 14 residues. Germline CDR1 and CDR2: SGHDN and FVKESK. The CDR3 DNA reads TGTGCCAGCAGCGGACAGGAAAGCTCCTACGAGCAGTACTTC. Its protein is CASSGQESSYEQYF. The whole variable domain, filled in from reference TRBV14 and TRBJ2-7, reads EAGVTQFPSHSVIEKGQTVTLRCDPISGHDNLYWYRRVMGKEIKFLLHFVKESKQDESGMPNNRFLAERTGGTYSTLKVQPAELEDSGVYFCASSGQESSYEQYFGPGTRLTVT.

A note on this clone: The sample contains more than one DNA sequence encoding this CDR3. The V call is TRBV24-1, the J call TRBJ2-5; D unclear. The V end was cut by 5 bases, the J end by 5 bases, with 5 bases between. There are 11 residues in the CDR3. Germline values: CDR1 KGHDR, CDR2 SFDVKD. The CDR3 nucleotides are TGTGCCACCAGTGCCGGGGAGACCCAGTACTTC. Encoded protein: CATSAGETQYF.

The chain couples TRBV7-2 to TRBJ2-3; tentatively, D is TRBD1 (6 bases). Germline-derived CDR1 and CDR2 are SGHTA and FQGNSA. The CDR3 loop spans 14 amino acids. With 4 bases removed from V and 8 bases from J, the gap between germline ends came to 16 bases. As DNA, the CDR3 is TGTGCCAGCAGCTCTGGACAGCCTCCAAGTACGCAGTATTTT. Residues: CASSSGQPPSTQYF. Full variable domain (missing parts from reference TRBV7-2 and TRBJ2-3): GAGVSQSPSNKVTEKGKDVELRCDPISGHTALYWYRQSLGQGLEFLIYFQGNSAPDKSGLPSDRFSAERTGGSVSTLTIQRTQQEDSAVYLCASSSGQPPSTQYFGPGTRLTVL.

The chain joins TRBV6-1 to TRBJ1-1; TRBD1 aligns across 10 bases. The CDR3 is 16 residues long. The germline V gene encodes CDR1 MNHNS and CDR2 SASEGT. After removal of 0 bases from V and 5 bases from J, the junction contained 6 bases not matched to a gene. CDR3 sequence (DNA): TGTGCCAGCAGTGAAGCGCTGACAGGGGGCTGGACTGAAGCTTTCTTT. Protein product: CASSEALTGGWTEAFF.

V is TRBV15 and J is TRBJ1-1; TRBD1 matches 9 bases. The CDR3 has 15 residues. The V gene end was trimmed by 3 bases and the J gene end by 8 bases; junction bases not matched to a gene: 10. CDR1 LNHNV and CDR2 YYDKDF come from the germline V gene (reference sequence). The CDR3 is CATSRGDRVTREAFF. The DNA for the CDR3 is TGTGCCACCAGCAGGGGGGACAGGGTAACTAGAGAAGCTTTCTTT.

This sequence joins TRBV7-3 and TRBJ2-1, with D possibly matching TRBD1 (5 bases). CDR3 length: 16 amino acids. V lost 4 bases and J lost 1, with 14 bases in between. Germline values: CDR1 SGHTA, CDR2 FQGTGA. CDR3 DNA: TGTGCCAGCAGCTCAGGACAAGGCCTATCCTACAATGAGCAGTTCTTC. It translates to CASSSGQGLSYNEQFF.

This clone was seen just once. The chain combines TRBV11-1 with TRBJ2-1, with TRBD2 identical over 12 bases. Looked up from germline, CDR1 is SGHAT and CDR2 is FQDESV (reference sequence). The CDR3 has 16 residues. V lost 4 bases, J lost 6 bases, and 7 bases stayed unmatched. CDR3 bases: TGTGCCAGCAGCTCTCTAGTGGGACTAGCGGGCAATGAGCAGTTCTTC. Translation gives CASSSLVGLAGNEQFF.

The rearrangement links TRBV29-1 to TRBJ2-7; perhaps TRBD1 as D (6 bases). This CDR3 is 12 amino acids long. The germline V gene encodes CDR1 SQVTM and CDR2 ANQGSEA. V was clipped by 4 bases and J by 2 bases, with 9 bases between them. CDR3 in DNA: TGCAGCGTTGTAGGACAGACCTACGAGCAGTACTTC. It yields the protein CSVVGQTYEQYF.

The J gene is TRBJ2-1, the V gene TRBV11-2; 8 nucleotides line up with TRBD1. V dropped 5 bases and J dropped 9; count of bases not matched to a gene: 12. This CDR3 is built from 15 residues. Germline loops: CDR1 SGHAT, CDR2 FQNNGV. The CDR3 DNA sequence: TGTGCCAGCAGCCCTCGGGCGTCAGGGGGCGGTGAGCAGTTCTTC. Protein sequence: CASSPRASGGGEQFF.

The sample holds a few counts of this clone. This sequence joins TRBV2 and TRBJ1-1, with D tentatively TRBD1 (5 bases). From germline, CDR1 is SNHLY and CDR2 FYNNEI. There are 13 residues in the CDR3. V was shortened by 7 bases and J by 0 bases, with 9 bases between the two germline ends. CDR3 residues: CASMETVNTEAFF. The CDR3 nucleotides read TGTGCCAGCATGGAGACAGTGAACACTGAAGCTTTCTTT.

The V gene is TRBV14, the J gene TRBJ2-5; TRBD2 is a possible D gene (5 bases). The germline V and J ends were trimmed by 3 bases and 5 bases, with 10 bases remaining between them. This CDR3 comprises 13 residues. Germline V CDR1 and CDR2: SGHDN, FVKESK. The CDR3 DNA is TGTGCCAGCAGCCACAGATGGGAGGAGACCCAGTACTTC. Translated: CASSHRWEETQYF.

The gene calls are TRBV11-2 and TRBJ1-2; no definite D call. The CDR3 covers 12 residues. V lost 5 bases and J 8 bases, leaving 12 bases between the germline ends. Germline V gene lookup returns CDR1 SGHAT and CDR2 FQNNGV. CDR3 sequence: CASSPHTLGYTF. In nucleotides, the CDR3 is TGTGCCAGCAGCCCACACACCTTAGGCTACACCTTC.

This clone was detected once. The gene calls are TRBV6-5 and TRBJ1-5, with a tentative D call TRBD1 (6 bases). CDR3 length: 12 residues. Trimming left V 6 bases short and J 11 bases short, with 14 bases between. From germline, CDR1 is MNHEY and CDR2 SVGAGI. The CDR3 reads CASRLGEGAQHF. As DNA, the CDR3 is TGTGCCAGCAGGTTAGGGGAGGGGGCCCAGCATTTT.

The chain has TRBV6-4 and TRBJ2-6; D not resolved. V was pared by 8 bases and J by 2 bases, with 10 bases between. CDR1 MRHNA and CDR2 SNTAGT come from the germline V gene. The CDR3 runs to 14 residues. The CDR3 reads CASSQVTGANVLTF. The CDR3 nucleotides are TGTGCCAGCTCCCAGGTCACTGGGGCCAACGTCCTGACTTTC.

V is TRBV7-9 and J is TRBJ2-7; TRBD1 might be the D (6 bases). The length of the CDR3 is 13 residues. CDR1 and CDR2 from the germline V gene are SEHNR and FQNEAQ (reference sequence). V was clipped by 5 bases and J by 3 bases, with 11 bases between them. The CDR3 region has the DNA TGTGCCAGCAGCGACCTGACAGGCTACGAGCAGTACTTC. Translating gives CASSDLTGYEQYF. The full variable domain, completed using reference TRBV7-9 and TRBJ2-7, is DTGVSQNPRHKITKRGQNVTFRCDPISEHNRLYWYRQTLGQGPEFLTYFQNEAQLEKSRLLSDRFSAERPKGSFSTLEIQRTEQGDSAMYLCASSDLTGYEQYFGPGTRLTVT.

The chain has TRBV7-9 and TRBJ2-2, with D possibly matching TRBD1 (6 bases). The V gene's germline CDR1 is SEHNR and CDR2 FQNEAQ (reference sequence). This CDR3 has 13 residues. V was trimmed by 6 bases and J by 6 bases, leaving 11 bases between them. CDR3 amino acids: CASRYRVSGELFF. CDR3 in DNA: TGTGCCAGCAGATACAGGGTTTCCGGGGAGCTGTTTTTT.

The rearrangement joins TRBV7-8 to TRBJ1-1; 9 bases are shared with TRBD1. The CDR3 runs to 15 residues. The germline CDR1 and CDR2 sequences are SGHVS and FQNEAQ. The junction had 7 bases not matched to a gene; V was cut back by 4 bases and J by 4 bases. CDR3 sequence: CASSSQGASGTEAFF. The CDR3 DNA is TGTGCCAGCAGCTCACAGGGGGCTAGTGGCACTGAAGCTTTCTTT.